The entry below gives a single TCR beta chain sequence along with its context. Its target is unknown. Per germline, CDR1 SGHRS and CDR2 YFSETQ. The CDR3 has 12 amino acids. The V end lost 0 bases, the J end lost 2 bases, and 2 bases lay between the germline ends. One entry per CDR3 protein, called by TCRdb with MiXCR from the 5' RACE reads. The table includes about 130,000 distinct CDR3 sequences, approximately 16% detected once. The data were obtained in a study of T-cell memory formation after mild COVID-19. Points from the study as a whole: Contracting CD4+ clones sat mainly in CM and EM; CD8+ in EMRA. Some clones that responded were present in memory (sampled pre-infection), which suggests cross-reactive memory joined. There was no confirmation that second-wave clones peaking on day 37 were SARS-CoV-2 specific. Later expanders leaned CD4+, whereas clones that contracted between day 15 and 85 were balanced CD4/CD8.

This sequence joins TRBV5-1 and TRBJ2-5; D is unclear. This TCR was sampled from an adult woman who had mild COVID-19 (a few samples of this study predate the infection). Cell type and time point are not known. Sample: PBMCs or a T cell subset sorted from them (not recorded which). CDR3 DNA sequence: TGCGCCAGCAGCTTGGCGCAAGAGACCCAGTACTTC. As protein: CASSLAQETQYF.